The following is a TCR beta chain sequence with its context. These data come from a study of blood T cell repertoires in COVID-19. This CDR3 contains 19 residues. Germline-derived CDR1 and CDR2 are LGHNA and YSLEER. After removal of 0 bases from V and 5 bases from J, the junction contained 13 bases not matched to a gene. Per the authors' pipeline: Quantification of nucleated cells was approximated via reference gene primer amplification. The table came from immunoSEQ multiplex PCR; TCRdb's copy has only in-frame clones and leaves some out. V and J calls and clone size follow that table, whereas D and trimming were derived from the DNA. The sample carries fewer than 200,000 clones, 84% recorded once.

Sequencing was done on a sample of peripheral blood. V and J are TRBV4-3 and TRBJ2-2; 9 bases map to TRBD2. This TCR was sampled from a man aged 40-49 years who had recovered from COVID-19. The CDR3 DNA reads as TGCGCCAGCAGCCAAGAACCCTCCTCGGCGGGAGGGAGGACCGGGGAGCTGTTTTTT. Translating gives CASSQEPSSAGGRTGELFF.